This TCR beta chain was recorded in a study of cytomegalovirus exposure and HLA in healthy donors (dated by TCRdb to the late 2010s). General notes on the study: In an earlier analysis of some 610 of the donors, around 300 Gb of sequence data and about 110 million unique TCR beta sequences from about 190 million T cells were reported. An early release covering roughly 640 HLA-typed donors comprised around 300 gigabases of sequencing data and tens of millions of unique TCR sequences. The genetic ancestry cluster associated with self-reported Caucasian donors included about four fifths of the roughly 410 genotyped donors. The study was designed to test whether signatures of past pathogen exposure could be identified by cataloging public T cell receptors. The study used immunosequencing to profile the T cell repertoires of about 670 subjects and linked those repertoires to cytomegalovirus serostatus. Along with the approximately 700-subject first cohort, a separate validation cohort of over a hundred different subjects was used. To predict cytomegalovirus infection status, the study brought together high-throughput TCR immunosequencing, statistical association of individual TCRs with disease status, and machine learning. A later analysis re-examined previously published TCR beta repertoires from about 670 donors and added high-resolution HLA genotyping to investigate patterns of TCR occurrence. Rather than drawing on any new phenotypic data, the later analysis identified candidate immune exposures from TCR beta sequences and the way those sequences occurred across donors. In an earlier analysis of 587 of the donors, high-throughput TCR beta sequencing was used to judge whether each TCR beta V gene segment behaved as functional or pseudogenic. Donor age, sex, ethnicity and CMV serostatus were compiled alongside the repertoire data. Genome-wide SNP genotypes for about 60% of the 666 donors were used in a later genetic analysis, which treated that subset as a discovery cohort. Every discovery cohort repertoire had been produced on one sequencing platform. HLA typing covered class I and class II loci at four-digit resolution. The number of donors typed differed by locus, with about 629-630 for A, B, C, DRB1 and DQB1, around 560 for DQA1, approximately 570 for DPA1, and 472 for DPB1. About five DR-DQ haplotypes were treated as single units for association and clustering because of strong linkage in the cohort. On average, 235,054 unique TCR beta nucleotide sequences were sequenced per donor among 398 genotyped donors of the cohort, with roughly 18% of those sequences being non-productive. The investigation overall reported the following: Specific HLA alleles were associated with over 15,000 TCR beta sequences at a false discovery rate of 0.05 in a later analysis. Strong co-occurrence of HLA alleles, especially DR and DQ, made assigning TCR associations to individual alleles difficult. The sequencing pipeline was judged likely to have produced a cluster of highly shared sequence variants as a technical artifact. In a later analysis, the rate of TCR association differed among HLA loci, with DRB1 alleles having the most associated TCRs and HLA-C alleles having the fewest. A later analysis found that most CMV-associated TCR beta chains appeared HLA-restricted, with HLA associations seemingly driven largely by CMV exposure. Compared with the roughly 700-donor mean, donors in an Asian-associated ancestry cluster had fewer N-insertions in productive TCRs, according to a later genetic analysis. A further reported finding was that TCR beta sequences accurately predicted the HLA-A and HLA-B alleles for most subjects in the first cohort. Sequencing depth was assumed to be roughly uniform across donors in the presence/absence analyses, though that assumption may not hold. V-gene and J-gene trimming of TCR beta chains was associated with a missense DCLRE1C variant in a later genetic analysis, and the association was replicated in an independent cohort. For the cohort, immune exposure information was limited to CMV serostatus. In an earlier analysis of roughly 560 of the donors, most TCR beta V segments were observed in productive rearrangements about 87% or about 30% of the time, broadly matching IMGT annotations. Most TCR sequences were observed very rarely across donors, whereas some public TCRs were present in many individuals. The authors suggested that the approach could potentially be extended to other disease states and immunological phenotypes. Linkage disequilibrium might explain the correlated functional status among segregating V segments, but an unknown experimental factor could not be excluded. Approximately 18 rarely observed V segments, including chromosome 9 orphons, were excluded from the earlier analysis of almost 600 of the donors because counts were too low. In this cohort, only TCR beta chains were sequenced, and detectable features were limited by the absence of alpha or paired-chain data. The study listed 150 to 200 TCR beta chains as associated with cytomegalovirus. In a later analysis, several top co-occurrence clusters were reported to appear linked to parvovirus B19, influenza, CMV and Epstein-Barr virus. Because HLA typing was missing for some donors at each locus, association tests included only the typed subset. In vitro tests confirmed that three of the cytomegalovirus-associated TCR beta chains recognize cytomegalovirus antigens. In a later analysis, HLA-associated TCR beta chains showed more clonal expansion and lower generation probabilities than non-associated chains that were equally common. In both the original and validation cohorts, the classifier was reported to diagnose cytomegalovirus status with high specificity and sensitivity.

The cohort was made up of 500 to 850 healthy bone marrow donors. At the time of sampling, all cohort members were nominally healthy, though unrecorded immune exposures were likely present. The donor was CMV seronegative and belonged to the group of 352 seronegative cohort members. Every donor gave a peripheral blood sample, and the peripheral blood mononuclear cells from that sample were used for TCR beta sequencing. The Qiagen DNeasy Blood Extraction Kit was used to extract genomic DNA from the blood cell samples. The library was prepared using the immunoSEQ multiplex PCR assay. The multiplex PCR relied on a mix of 60 forward primers for TCR Vbeta segments and 13 reverse primers for TCR Jbeta segments. The CDR3 region of rearranged TCR beta genes was amplified from genomic DNA with a multiplex PCR assay. Amplified TCR beta libraries were sequenced as 87-base-pair reads on the Illumina HiSeq System. For the original study's pipeline: A later analysis counted 75 million to 100 million unique TCR beta chains across the 666 repertoires, and around 12 million of these chains were shared by at least two donors. Raw reads were error-corrected and collapsed into unique sequences by a nearest-neighbor algorithm in which closely related sequences were merged to remove PCR and sequencing errors. Alignment of CDR3 sequences to IMGT reference sequences was used to assign V, D and J gene segments. Each retained sequence needed at least a six-nucleotide match to both a V gene segment and a J gene segment. Rearrangements were classified as productive when the CDR3 lacked stop codons and remained in frame with V and J, and all other rearrangements were classified as non-productive. CDR3 was defined according to IMGT convention as the region running from the second conserved V-encoded cysteine to the conserved J-encoded phenylalanine. The earlier analysis of some 600 of the donors excluded sequences that lacked an unambiguous match to a single V gene segment. In an earlier analysis of 587 of the donors, a V segment was called functional when productive rearrangements were above 56.7%, and segregating when the standard deviation between donors exceeded 5%. A statistical classification framework was built to diagnose cytomegalovirus status from the catalog of TCR beta chain sequences. A later analysis assigned V and J genes by comparing TCR nucleotide sequences with IMGT/GENE-DB human TR gene sequences. In a later analysis, CDR3 sequences and most-parsimonious VDJ recombination scenarios were assigned using the TCRdist pipeline. A later analysis defined each TCR beta chain by its CDR3 amino acid sequence plus V-gene family, and excluded reads lacking a unique V-gene family. In a later analysis, 450 to 600 highly shared, low-generation-probability nucleotide sequences were removed to address suspected cross-contamination and a sequencing artifact. In a later analysis, a clonal expansion index for each public chain was calculated from normalized within-repertoire ranks of inferred template counts. A later analysis computed generation probabilities with a VDJ recombination model fitted to out-of-frame rearrangements, and checked the results against IGoR. A later analysis scored TCR-TCR, TCR-HLA and TCR-CMV co-occurrence with hypergeometric tests, applying a repertoire-size bias correction to TCR pairs. False discovery rates were estimated in a later analysis by permuting HLA or CMV assignments 20 times. In a later analysis, co-occurring TCRs were grouped using DBSCAN, and TCRdist sequence similarity was added for clustering within HLA-allele-positive subsets. Repertoires with fewer than 30,000 or more than 120,000 public chains were left out of co-occurrence clustering, as were about five repertoires with anomalous nucleotide sharing. As stored in TCRdb, this immuneACCESS dataset retains in-frame rearrangements with V and J assigned. A fraction of the clones does not appear; measured against another copy, unresolved V genes explain less than half of the discrepancy, and the remainder lacks a known reason. V and J calls and clone size follow that table, whereas D and trimming were derived from the DNA. The sample table contains fewer than 100,000 clones; only one count was recorded for under 75% of them. 0.95% to 1.5% of the sample comes from the top ten.

Comment on this clone: Its target antigen remains unknown. No quality values exist for individual bases; no much larger clone is one base distant.

The sample comprised PBMCs. The TCR was taken from a female donor in good health and CMV-seronegative.

The CDR3 in this case is CASSVGAGGEYNEQFF. The DNA sequence is as follows: TGTGCCAGCAGCGTAGGTGCTGGCGGTGAGTACAATGAGCAGTTCTTC. This chain joins TRBV9 to TRBJ2-1, with the D gene not clear enough to name. CDR1 and CDR2 were assigned from the germline V gene as SGDLS and YYNGEE. The trim is 0 bases for V and 4 bases for J, with a gap of 14 bases between the germline ends. The CDR3 sequence holds 16 residues, the cysteine and phenylalanine included. Solely the CDR3 DNA is kept, with 48 bases framed from the first base. The CDR3, completed at both ends by the reference TRBV9 and TRBJ2-1 genes, gives the full variable domain DSGVTQTPKHLITATGQRVTLRCSPRSGDLSVYWYQQSLDQGLQFLIQYYNGEERAKGNILERFSAQQFPDLHSELNLSSLELGDSALYFCASSVGAGGEYNEQFFGPGTRLTVL.